The TCR beta chain under discussion was sequenced for a study of cytomegalovirus exposure and HLA in healthy donors. The CDR3 spans 16 residues. CDR1 and CDR2 (germline): SEHNR, FQNEAQ (reference sequence). Comment on this clone: Compared with germline, one end of the junction differs, possibly owing to a read error.

It was with 60 Vbeta and 13 Jbeta primers that the PCR ran. Profiling relied on immunoSEQ multiplex PCR, and the TCRdb table lists in-frame clones only, not all of them. Seen here are approximately 130,000 clones, over 65% observed once, and the top ten hold 1.5%. The sequenced material came from PBMCs. This clonotype was obtained from a man aged 35-49 years in good health and CMV-seronegative. V and J are TRBV7-9 and TRBJ2-2, with 10 positions matching TRBD2. This chain's CDR3 is CSSSPGLAVKPGELFF. DNA for the CDR3: TGTTCCAGCAGCCCAGGACTAGCGGTCAAACCCGGGGAGCTGTTTTTT. Full variable domain (rest looked up from reference TRBV7-9 and TRBJ2-2): DTGVSQNPRHKITKRGQNVTFRCDPISEHNRLYWYRQTLGQGPEFLTYFQNEAQLEKSRLLSDRFSAERPKGSFSTLEIQRTEQGDSAMYLCSSSPGLAVKPGELFFGEGSRLTVL.